The T cell receptor (beta chain) under discussion was sequenced for a study of Graves' ophthalmopathy and Graves' hyperthyroidism. Overall study: Before any treatment was given, at initial diagnosis, peripheral blood was collected.

Exclusion applied to patients with other autoimmune diseases, uncontrolled infections, pregnancy or lactation. Patients were diagnosed from clinical symptoms, serum thyroxine, TRAb, thyroid ultrasound and orbital computed tomography. Amplified material comprised TCR beta CDR3 regions derived from RNA transcripts. In the first round, RT-PCR was carried out with HTBI primers, and a multiplex PCR formed the second round. TCRdb redid the calling of the multiplex PCR reads with MiXCR, one entry per CDR3 protein. The top ten hold over 3.5% of the sample, which has about 50,000 distinct CDR3 sequences, around 50% seen once. This clonotype has more than one count but fewer than ten. The receptor's source is an adult woman with Graves' ophthalmopathy. Sequenced material: peripheral blood.

CDR3 DNA: TGTGCCAGCAGTAAGGACCAAGGGACTACCACTAGCACAGATACGCAGTATTTT. Translated, it gives CASSKDQGTTTSTDTQYF. The genes are TRBV27 and TRBJ2-3; TRBD2 aligns across 7 bases. There are 18 residues in the CDR3. V trimming: 5 bases; J trimming: 0 bases; junction bases outside the gene matches: 14. Germline CDR1 reads MNHEY; CDR2 reads SMNVEV (reference sequence).